Detailed here is one T cell receptor beta chain. The data were obtained in a study of blood T cells in healthy people across ages. The CDR3 length is 18 residues. Trimming took off 3 bases at V and 0 bases at J, with 18 bases between the two ends. Per the germline V gene, CDR1 is LGHDT and CDR2 is YNNKEL (reference sequence). Through a sample-barcoded 5' primer and a J-beta primer mix, a second PCR was run for 7 to 11 cycles. TCRdb re-derived calls from the 5' RACE reads in MiXCR, one entry per CDR3 protein. The data show some 1.5 million distinct CDR3 sequences, with approximately 28% seen just once and about 8% held by the top ten.

The source of this sequence is a woman younger than 45 in good health. V and J are TRBV3-1 and TRBJ1-5; D is perhaps TRBD1 (6 bases). Material: blood. The CDR3 region is CASSQGLGTPASNQPQHF. Written as DNA, the CDR3 is TGTGCCAGCAGCCAGGGACTTGGGACACCAGCTAGCAATCAGCCCCAGCATTTT.